This TCR beta chain originates from a study of CD8+ T cells in alopecia areata. Study at large: It was oral tofacitinib, at 5 to 10 mg twice daily, that treated patients received.

V was shortened by 6 bases and J by 2 bases, with 10 bases between the two germline ends. Germline CDR1 is LNHNV and CDR2 is YYDKDF (reference sequence). The CDR3 runs to 13 residues. Treatment in this sample: oral pan-JAK inhibitor, 5-10 mg twice daily. RNA was extracted and reverse transcribed into cDNA as the sequencing template. The method was immunoSEQ multiplex PCR; TCRdb's version includes in-frame clones alone and lacks a portion of them. The table lists about 87,000 clones, around three quarters of them singletons, with 17% in the top ten. Specimen: CD8+ T cells sorted from blood, collected at week 44, from a patient treated with tofacitinib. The rearrangement uses TRBV15 and TRBJ2-5, with D tentatively TRBD1 (6 bases). The TCR originated in a human donor with alopecia areata. CDR3 loop: CATRETGQETQYF. The CDR3 DNA follows: TGTGCCACCAGAGAGACAGGTCAAGAGACCCAGTACTTC.